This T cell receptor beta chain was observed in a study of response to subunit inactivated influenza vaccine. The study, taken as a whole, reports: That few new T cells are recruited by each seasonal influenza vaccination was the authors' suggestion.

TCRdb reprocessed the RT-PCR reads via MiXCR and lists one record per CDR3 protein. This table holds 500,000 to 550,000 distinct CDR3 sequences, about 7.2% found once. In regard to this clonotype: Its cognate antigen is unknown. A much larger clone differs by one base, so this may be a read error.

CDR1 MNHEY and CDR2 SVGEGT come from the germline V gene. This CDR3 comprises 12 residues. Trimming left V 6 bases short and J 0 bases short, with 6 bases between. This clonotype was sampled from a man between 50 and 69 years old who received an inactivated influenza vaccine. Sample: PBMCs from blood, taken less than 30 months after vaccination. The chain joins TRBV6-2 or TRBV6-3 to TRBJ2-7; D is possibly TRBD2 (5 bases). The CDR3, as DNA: TGTGCCAGCAGGAGGGTCTCCTACGAGCAGTACTTC. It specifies CASRRVSYEQYF.